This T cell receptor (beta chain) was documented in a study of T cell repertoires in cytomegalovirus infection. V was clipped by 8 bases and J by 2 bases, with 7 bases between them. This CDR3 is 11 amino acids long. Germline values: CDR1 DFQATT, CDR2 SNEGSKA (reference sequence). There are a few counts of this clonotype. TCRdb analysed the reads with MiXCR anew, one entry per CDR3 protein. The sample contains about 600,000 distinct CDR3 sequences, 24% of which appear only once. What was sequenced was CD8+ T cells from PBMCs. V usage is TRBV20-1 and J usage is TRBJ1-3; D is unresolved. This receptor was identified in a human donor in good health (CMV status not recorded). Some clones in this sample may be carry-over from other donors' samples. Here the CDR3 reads CSLLAGNTIYF. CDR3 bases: TGCAGTTTGCTAGCTGGAAACACCATATATTTT.